This T cell receptor beta chain was sequenced in a study of blood T cells in healthy people across ages. This clonotype was detected a few times. Its cognate antigen is unknown. Primed by a sample-barcoded 5' primer and a J-beta primer mix, a second PCR proceeded for about 7 to 12 cycles. One entry per CDR3 protein, called by TCRdb with MiXCR from the 5' RACE reads. The table shows roughly 800,000 distinct CDR3 sequences, with 58% occurring only once. Every donor provided 8.5 to 10 milliliters of peripheral blood. Isolated PBMCs totaled at least 6 million in each sample. There were at least 6 micrograms of total RNA extracted from every sample. CDR1 is MNHEY, CDR2 SMNVEV, per germline (reference sequence). The CDR3 totals 13 residues. Trimming pared 7 bases from V and 2 bases from J, leaving 9 bases between. General study points: Greater diversity and more naive CD4+ cells were seen in long-lived donors than in aged donors.

The chain recombines TRBV27 with TRBJ2-1; D possibly corresponds to TRBD2 (5 bases). Sequencing used blood. This clonotype originated in a man aged 25 to 40 in good health. Here the CDR3 reads CASTSGTYNEQFF. DNA for the CDR3: TGTGCCAGCACCTCGGGGACCTACAATGAGCAGTTCTTC.